This entry is about one T cell receptor (beta chain). Its antigen remains unidentified. One entry per CDR3 protein, called by TCRdb with MiXCR from the RT-PCR reads. Of 450,000 to 600,000 distinct CDR3 sequences in the sample, approximately 15% were seen once. This sample was included in a study of response to subunit inactivated influenza vaccine. Study observations and caveats: Researchers suggested that each seasonal influenza vaccination recruits few new T cells.

The V gene's germline CDR1 is LNHDA and CDR2 SQIVND (reference sequence). Trimming stripped 5 bases from V and 10 bases from J, with 17 bases between. This CDR3 contains 13 residues. The sample consisted of CD4+ T cells sorted from PBMCs, taken about 24 months after vaccination. The origin of this receptor is a man aged 50 to 75 who received an inactivated influenza vaccine. J is TRBJ2-5 and V is TRBV19, with D perhaps assigned TRBD1 or TRBD2 (6 bases each). The CDR3 coding sequence is TGTGCCAGTAGTTCGGGAGCCAGGGGTGACCAGTACTTC. It translates to CASSSGARGDQYF.